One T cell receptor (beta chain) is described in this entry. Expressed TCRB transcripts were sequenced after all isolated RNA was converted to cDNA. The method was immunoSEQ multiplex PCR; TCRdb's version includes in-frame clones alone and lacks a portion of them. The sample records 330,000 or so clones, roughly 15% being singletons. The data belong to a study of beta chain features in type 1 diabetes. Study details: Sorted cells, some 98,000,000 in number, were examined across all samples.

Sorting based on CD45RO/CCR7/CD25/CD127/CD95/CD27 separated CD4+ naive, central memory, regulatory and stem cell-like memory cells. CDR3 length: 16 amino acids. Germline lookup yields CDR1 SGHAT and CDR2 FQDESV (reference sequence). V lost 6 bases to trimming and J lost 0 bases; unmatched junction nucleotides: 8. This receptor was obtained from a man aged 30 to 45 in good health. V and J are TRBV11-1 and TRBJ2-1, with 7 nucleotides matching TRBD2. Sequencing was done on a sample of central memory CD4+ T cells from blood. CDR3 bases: TGTGCCAGCAGGGCCCATCGCGGGAGCTCCTACAATGAGCAGTTCTTC. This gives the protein CASRAHRGSSYNEQFF.